This passage covers 29 T cell receptor beta chains from one sample sequenced in a study of shared T cell receptors in the human thymus. The protocol was immunoSEQ multiplex PCR, while the TCRdb copy is restricted to in-frame clones and leaves out a portion. The top ten hold roughly 0.0087% of the sample, which has hundreds of thousands of clones, approximately 89% seen once. These data also formed part of another study, on human thymus T cells.

The source material was thymocytes. The receptors derive from a boy in the first two years of life with a congenital heart defect.

The chain carries TRBV6-1 and TRBJ2-1; TRBD2 matches 11 bases. CDR3 length: 17 residues. Germline trimming cut 1 base from V and 2 bases from J; bases unmatched to any gene: 4. Germline assignment: CDR1 MNHNS and CDR2 SASEGT. Here the CDR3 reads CASSEELAGEAYNEQFF. The CDR3 nucleotides read TGTGCCAGCAGTGAAGAACTAGCGGGAGAGGCCTACAATGAGCAGTTCTTC.

This chain joins TRBV28 and TRBJ2-7; D gene uncertain. The V end lost 5 bases, the J end lost 2 bases, and 16 bases lay between the germline ends. The germline CDR1 and CDR2 sequences are MDHEN and SYDVKM. The CDR3 consists of 15 residues. CDR3 nucleotide sequence: TGTGCCAGCAGTCGAGGTTTAGGCCCCCCCTACGAGCAGTACTTC. Protein: CASSRGLGPPYEQYF.

The chain employs TRBV5-1 and TRBJ2-5; the match to TRBD1 covers 9 bases. The V segment lost 4 bases and the J segment 4 bases; nucleotides outside the gene matches: 11. The CDR3 contains 16 residues. CDR1 SGHRS and CDR2 YFSETQ come from the germline V gene. CDR3 loop: CASSITGTGFRETQYF. In nucleotides, the CDR3 is TGCGCCAGCAGCATCACCGGGACAGGGTTTAGAGAGACCCAGTACTTC. Full variable domain (rest looked up from reference TRBV5-1 and TRBJ2-5): KAGVTQTPRYLIKTRGQQVTLSCSPISGHRSVSWYQQTPGQGLQFLFEYFSETQRNKGNFPGRFSGRQFSNSRSEMNVSTLELGDSALYLCASSITGTGFRETQYFGPGTRLLVL.

This chain connects TRBV12-5 to TRBJ1-5; the match to TRBD1 covers 7 bases. CDR3 size: 18 residues. The germline V gene has CDR1 LGHNT and CDR2 FRNRAP. V was clipped by 1 base and J by 0 bases; unmatched bases: 9. In DNA, the CDR3 is TGTGCTAGTGGTTTGGCGTCAGACAGGGCTTATAGCAATCAGCCCCAGCATTTT. This sequence encodes CASGLASDRAYSNQPQHF.

The genes are TRBV5-5 and TRBJ1-1; D is undetermined. This CDR3 is 12 amino acids long. The V and J ends lost 4 bases and 5 bases respectively, with 9 bases between them. Germline assignment: CDR1 SGHKS and CDR2 YYEKEE (reference sequence). For the CDR3, the DNA is TGTGCCAGCAGCATCCGGGTTACTGAAGCTTTCTTT. It yields the protein CASSIRVTEAFF.

This chain uses TRBV19 with TRBJ2-7; 8 nucleotides line up with TRBD1. V dropped 0 bases and J dropped 0; count of bases not matched to a gene: 13. From germline, CDR1 is LNHDA and CDR2 SQIVND (reference sequence). The CDR3 is 19 amino acids. Here the CDR3 reads CASSIDLYRGKSSSYEQYF. The CDR3, as DNA: TGTGCCAGTAGTATAGATCTTTACAGGGGGAAGAGCAGCTCCTACGAGCAGTACTTC.

This clone was observed a few times. V is TRBV14 and J is TRBJ2-5; D call uncertain. Per germline, CDR1 SGHDN and CDR2 FVKESK. The CDR3 is 14 residues long. Trimming stripped 1 base from V and 2 bases from J, with 8 bases between. CDR3 residues: CASSQGAAQETQYF. The CDR3 DNA is TGTGCCAGCAGCCAAGGGGCAGCTCAAGAGACCCAGTACTTC.

This sequence joins TRBV7-9 and TRBJ2-7; TRBD1 might be the D (5 bases). The V gene's germline CDR1 is SEHNR and CDR2 FQNEAQ (reference sequence). This CDR3 contains 13 residues. V lost 0 bases and J lost 7, with 10 bases in between. CDR3 in DNA: TGTGCCAGCAGCTTAGCGGCAGGGTTAGAGCAGTACTTC. Protein: CASSLAAGLEQYF.

The J gene is TRBJ2-3, the V gene TRBV19; possibly TRBD1 for D (5 bases). The CDR3 is 17 residues long. V lost 2 bases to trimming and J lost 3 bases, with 18 bases between them. CDR1 and CDR2 (germline): LNHDA, SQIVND (reference sequence). CDR3 nucleotide sequence: TGTGCCAGTAGTATACTCCCGAGGCAGGGCCGGACAGATACGCAGTATTTT. Translation: CASSILPRQGRTDTQYF.

The rearrangement links TRBV30 to TRBJ2-1; 14 bases map to TRBD2. The J segment lost 3 bases and the V segment lost 5 bases, leaving 6 bases of the junction unmatched. The CDR3 has 16 amino acids. The germline CDR1 and CDR2 sequences are GTSNPN and SVGIG (reference sequence). In DNA form, the CDR3 reads TGTGCCTGGCGGACTAGCGGGAGGCGATACTACAATGAGCAGTTCTTC. It encodes CAWRTSGRRYYNEQFF.

V is TRBV13 and J is TRBJ2-2, with 7 bases matching TRBD2. The CDR3 is 15 amino acids. Germline lookup yields CDR1 PRHDT and CDR2 FYEKMQ (reference sequence). Unmatched junction bases numbered 5, after V lost 4 bases and J lost 3 bases. CDR3 region: CASSSTSPYTGELFF. In nucleotides, the CDR3 is TGTGCCAGCAGCTCGACTAGCCCTTACACCGGGGAGCTGTTTTTT.

The chain recombines TRBV2 with TRBJ2-7; 12 bases fit TRBD1. J was trimmed by 2 bases and V by 4 bases; bases with no gene match: 3. The CDR3 contains 15 residues. The germline gives CDR1 SNHLY, CDR2 FYNNEI. DNA for the CDR3: TGTGCCAGCAGTGGGGGGGACAGGGGGCCCTACGAGCAGTACTTC. It encodes CASSGGDRGPYEQYF.

J is TRBJ2-3 and V is TRBV30; 10 bases align to TRBD2. The V gene end was trimmed by 0 bases and the J gene end by 5 bases; junction bases not matched to a gene: 5. From germline, CDR1 is GTSNPN and CDR2 SVGIG (reference sequence). CDR3 length: 15 residues. The CDR3 protein is CAWSVNSGREDTQYF. The CDR3 bases are TGTGCCTGGAGTGTAAACAGCGGGAGGGAAGATACGCAGTATTTT.

The J gene is TRBJ2-7, the V gene TRBV7-2; 7 bases map to TRBD1. CDR3 size: 15 residues. Germline lookup yields CDR1 SGHTA and CDR2 FQGNSA. V was pared by 1 base and J by 7 bases, with 10 bases of the junction left unmatched. The CDR3 coding sequence is TGTGCCAGCAGCTTAGTTGGCAGGGGGACGGGGGAGCAGTACTTC. This gives the protein CASSLVGRGTGEQYF.

This clone has a single count. The chain joins TRBV14 to TRBJ2-5, with TRBD1 matching over 8 bases. The V and J ends lost 4 bases and 4 bases, in that order; junction bases with no gene match: 8. The CDR3 runs 15 residues. CDR1 and CDR2 (germline): SGHDN, FVKESK. CDR3 sequence reads: CASSLIRGQGETQYF. The CDR3 DNA sequence: TGTGCCAGCAGCCTTATCAGGGGGCAAGGAGAGACCCAGTACTTC.

This chain uses TRBV7-2 with TRBJ2-7; TRBD2 agrees at 10 bases. Per the germline V gene, CDR1 is SGHTA and CDR2 is FQGNSA. CDR3 size: 14 residues. With 4 bases clipped from V and 5 bases from J, the junction kept 5 bases outside the gene matches. CDR3 loop: CASSYLAGENEQYF. As DNA, the CDR3 is TGTGCCAGCAGCTATCTAGCGGGGGAAAACGAGCAGTACTTC.

In its sample, this clone was seen a few times. The chain employs TRBV28 and TRBJ2-3; D not certain. V was pared by 5 bases and J by 6 bases, with 15 bases between. Germline-derived CDR1 and CDR2 are MDHEN and SYDVKM. The CDR3 loop spans 14 amino acids. The CDR3 DNA reads TGTGCCAGCAGTGTATCATCAAAGGAGGATACGCAGTATTTT. Protein product: CASSVSSKEDTQYF.

V and J are TRBV19 and TRBJ2-7; D is undetermined. Trimming stripped 4 bases from V and 5 bases from J, with 21 bases between. Germline V gene sequence: CDR1 LNHDA, CDR2 SQIVND (reference sequence). There are 16 residues in the CDR3. The CDR3 DNA follows: TGTGCCAGTAGTACCCTTCTCACAGAACTGAGTCACGAGCAGTACTTC. Translation: CASSTLLTELSHEQYF. Based on the CDR3 plus reference TRBV19 and TRBJ2-7, the full variable domain is DGGITQSPKYLFRKEGQNVTLSCEQNLNHDAMYWYRQDPGQGLRLIYYSQIVNDFQKGDIAEGYSVSREKKESFPLTVTSAQKNPTAFYLCASSTLLTELSHEQYFGPGTRLTVT.

The chain recombines TRBV27 with TRBJ1-3; D may be TRBD1 (5 bases). From germline, CDR1 is MNHEY and CDR2 SMNVEV (reference sequence). V lost 4 bases to trimming and J lost 2 bases, with 15 bases between them. CDR3 size: 16 residues. The CDR3 nucleotides read TGTGCCAGCAGTTCATCCCCAGGGTATCCTGGAAACACCATATATTTT. The encoded protein is CASSSSPGYPGNTIYF.

This clone was detected only a few times. V usage is TRBV9 and J usage is TRBJ2-5, with TRBD2 identical over 7 bases. V trimming: 0 bases; J trimming: 5 bases; junction bases outside the gene matches: 7. Germline lookup yields CDR1 SGDLS and CDR2 YYNGEE. The CDR3 sequence is 15 residues long. CDR3 loop: CASSVAADGGETQYF. The DNA for the CDR3 is TGTGCCAGCAGCGTAGCCGCGGACGGGGGGGAGACCCAGTACTTC.

This rearrangement joins TRBV5-1 to TRBJ2-1; 15 bases match TRBD2. V shed 3 bases and J 8 bases; nucleotides not matched to a gene: 6. The CDR3 runs to 16 residues. In germline, CDR1 is SGHRS, CDR2 YFSETQ. The CDR3 spells CASSSGLAGGWDEQFF. CDR3 DNA sequence: TGCGCCAGCAGCTCGGGACTAGCGGGAGGTTGGGATGAGCAGTTCTTC.

The chain links TRBV5-6 to TRBJ2-3, with D unresolved. The CDR3 has 14 residues. Trimming removed 0 bases at V and 4 bases at J, with 9 bases between. Germline V lookup: CDR1 SGHDT, CDR2 YYEEEE. The CDR3 here is CASSLDSKADTQYF. DNA of the CDR3: TGTGCCAGCAGCTTGGATAGTAAAGCAGATACGCAGTATTTT. Supplemented by reference TRBV5-6 and TRBJ2-3, the full variable domain reads DAGVTQSPTHLIKTRGQQVTLRCSPKSGHDTVSWYQQALGQGPQFIFQYYEEEERQRGNFPDRFSGHQFPNYSSELNVNALLLGDSALYLCASSLDSKADTQYFGPGTRLTVL.

The chain combines TRBV7-3 with TRBJ2-5; D remains unclear. Between the trimmed V and J ends, which lost 2 bases and 4 bases, there was a span of 14 bases. The CDR3 is 15 residues long. Germline V gives CDR1 SGHTA, CDR2 FQGTGA. This CDR3 is CASSLGVSRGETQYF. In DNA, the CDR3 is TGTGCCAGCAGCTTAGGAGTTAGCCGCGGAGAGACCCAGTACTTC.

This clone has only a few counts. The genes are TRBV19 and TRBJ1-3; perhaps TRBD1 as D (5 bases). Germline-derived CDR1 and CDR2 are LNHDA and SQIVND (reference sequence). The germline V and J ends were trimmed by 5 bases and 0 bases, with 26 bases remaining between them. CDR3 length: 20 amino acids. The CDR3 DNA reads TGTGCCAGTAGTGCCCAGACCCTCCAGGGAATAGACGGCTCTGGAAACACCATATATTTT. Its translation: CASSAQTLQGIDGSGNTIYF.

The chain combines TRBV20-1 with TRBJ1-2; maybe TRBD1 (5 bases). V shed 3 bases and J shed 12 bases, with 11 bases lying between them. Germline loops: CDR1 DFQATT, CDR2 SNEGSKA (reference sequence). This CDR3 has 10 residues. CDR3 coding DNA: TGCAGTGCTAGGTTCCCAGGGCACACCTTC. Encoded protein: CSARFPGHTF.

The V gene is TRBV30, the J gene TRBJ2-7; D is perhaps TRBD2 (6 bases). V was pared by 5 bases and J by 3 bases, with 14 bases between. The CDR3 extends over 13 amino acids. CDR1 and CDR2 (germline): GTSNPN, SVGIG (reference sequence). The CDR3 loop is CAWHAKDYYEQYF. CDR3 coding DNA: TGTGCCTGGCACGCCAAGGACTACTACGAGCAGTACTTC.

V is TRBV5-1 and J is TRBJ2-3; the match to TRBD2 covers 11 bases. The ends lost 2 bases at V and 0 bases at J; junction bases unmatched: 14. The CDR3 sequence is 20 residues long. Per the germline V gene, CDR1 is SGHRS and CDR2 is YFSETQ. The CDR3 reads CASSFPLSGRGAESTDTQYF. The CDR3 coding sequence is TGCGCCAGCAGCTTCCCCCTTAGCGGGAGGGGAGCGGAAAGCACAGATACGCAGTATTTT.

This clone occurred once. CDR3 sequence (DNA): TGTGCCAGTAGTGCCCTGGGGGACAGGGCGGACACTGAAGCTTTCTTT. Protein: CASSALGDRADTEAFF. V is TRBV19 and J is TRBJ1-1, with TRBD1 identical over 9 bases. Per germline, CDR1 LNHDA and CDR2 SQIVND (reference sequence). V was clipped by 5 bases and J by 3 bases; unmatched bases: 10. The CDR3 totals 16 residues.

The chain has TRBV4-1 and TRBJ1-4; TRBD1 might be the D (6 bases). The CDR3 length is 15 residues. Germline V CDR1 and CDR2: MGHRA, YSYEKL. V dropped 1 base and J dropped 5 bases, with 11 bases sitting between them. The CDR3 nucleotides read TGCGCCAGCAGCCAAGGGCAGGGGTGGAATGAAAAACTGTTTTTT. It translates to CASSQGQGWNEKLFF.